The 27 T cell receptor beta chains below come from one sample, sequenced in a study of T-cell reconstitution after alpha-beta-depleted transplantation in children. Preparation of the TCRbeta library involved a method that used unique molecular identifiers. From the PCR reads, TCRdb called clonotypes with MiXCR, one entry per CDR3 protein. Of about 460,000 distinct CDR3 sequences in the sample, over 9.5% were seen once. The sequences come from PBMCs, mostly from graft donor cells, collected 180 days after TCRalphabeta/CD19-depleted stem cell transplant. The receptors stem from a female patient between 2 and 15 years old who had a stem cell transplant for aplastic anemia, so the T cells may come from the graft donor.

The table lists this clonotype with a few counts. V gene TRBV5-1 combines with J gene TRBJ2-3, with D unresolved. The CDR3 spans 11 residues. Germline CDR1 and CDR2: SGHRS and YFSETQ. V was trimmed by 4 bases and J by 6 bases, leaving 6 bases between them. The CDR3 region has the DNA TGCGCCAGCAGCATAAAGGATACGCAGTATTTT. Translated, it gives CASSIKDTQYF.

This rearrangement joins TRBV15 to TRBJ2-7; TRBD2 agrees at 8 bases. The V gene end was trimmed by 5 bases and the J gene end by 4 bases; junction bases not matched to a gene: 7. The V gene's germline CDR1 is LNHNV and CDR2 YYDKDF (reference sequence). This CDR3 region has 14 residues. The CDR3 coding sequence is TGTGCCACCAGCCGGGAGGGAGGGGGTTACGAGCAGTACGTC. Residues: CATSREGGGYEQYV.

At least ten counts were recorded for this clonotype. The genes are TRBV27 and TRBJ2-7, with D possibly called TRBD1 or TRBD2 (6 bases each). The germline V and J ends were trimmed by 4 bases and 3 bases, with 13 bases remaining between them. The CDR3 totals 14 residues. Per germline, CDR1 MNHEY and CDR2 SMNVEV (reference sequence). This CDR3 is CASSWTGGHYEQYF. The CDR3, as DNA: TGTGCCAGCAGTTGGACCGGGGGCCACTACGAGCAGTACTTC.

This chain joins TRBV5-5 and TRBJ1-5; D unclear. The germline gives CDR1 SGHKS, CDR2 YYEKEE (reference sequence). V dropped 2 bases and J dropped 3 bases, with 18 bases sitting between them. The CDR3 extends over 17 amino acids. The CDR3 loop reads CASSFGMVSADNQPQHF. Written as DNA, the CDR3 is TGTGCCAGCAGCTTCGGTATGGTGTCAGCCGACAATCAGCCCCAGCATTTT.

The rearrangement links TRBV13 to TRBJ2-7, with D perhaps TRBD2 (5 bases). The CDR3 sequence is 18 residues long. The germline V gene has CDR1 PRHDT and CDR2 FYEKMQ (reference sequence). V was pared by 0 bases and J by 6 bases, with 24 bases between. The CDR3 DNA follows: TGTGCCAGCAGCTTAGGGAGGGCAGCCATGGGTCGTTCCGGCGAGCAGTACGTC. It encodes CASSLGRAAMGRSGEQYV.

This rearrangement joins TRBV6-5 to TRBJ1-6; D perhaps matches TRBD1 (6 bases). Germline lookup yields CDR1 MNHEY and CDR2 SVGAGI. Between the trimmed V and J ends, which lost 2 bases and 2 bases, there was a span of 10 bases. The CDR3 contains 16 residues. CDR3 nucleotide sequence: TGTGCCAGCAGTTACGACAGGTTACCCTATAATTCACCCCTCCACTTT. The encoded protein is CASSYDRLPYNSPLHF.

This clonotype was picked up many times. This sequence joins TRBV28 and TRBJ2-7; the D is unclear. This CDR3 region has 13 residues. The V and J ends lost 6 bases and 2 bases respectively, with 11 bases between them. Looked up from germline, CDR1 is MDHEN and CDR2 is SYDVKM. The CDR3 coding sequence is TGTGCCAGCAGCTTGTTAGCCGCCTACGAGCAGTACTTC. This codes for CASSLLAAYEQYF. Full variable domain (outside the CDR3, taken from reference TRBV28 and TRBJ2-7): DVKVTQSSRYLVKRTGEKVFLECVQDMDHENMFWYRQDPGLGLRLIYFSYDVKMKEKGDIPEGYSVSREKKERFSLILESASTNQTSMYLCASSLLAAYEQYFGPGTRLTVT.

This clonotype came up many times. The chain carries TRBV12-3 or TRBV12-4 and TRBJ2-1, with D unclear. V lost 5 bases and J lost 4, with 15 bases in between. The CDR3 is 15 residues long. In DNA form, the CDR3 reads TGTGCCAGCAGTCCCCGAGACCAATCATACAATGAGCAGTTCTTC. Amino acid sequence: CASSPRDQSYNEQFF.

The rearrangement uses TRBV6-2 or TRBV6-3 and TRBJ1-5; 9 bases are a match to TRBD1. Losses at the gene ends were 4 bases for V and 4 bases for J; bases not matched to a gene: 17. The CDR3 extends over 19 amino acids. Germline CDR1 reads MNHEY; CDR2 reads SVGEGT. The CDR3 spells CASSWINDRGSNLNQPQHF. In DNA form, the CDR3 reads TGTGCCAGCAGTTGGATAAACGACAGGGGGTCCAACTTGAATCAGCCCCAGCATTTT.

This clonotype showed up just a few times. This sequence joins TRBV27 and TRBJ1-6; 9 bases align to TRBD1. The CDR3 is 15 amino acids. V shed 5 bases, J shed 7 bases, and the junction held 6 bases outside the gene matches. CDR1 MNHEY and CDR2 SMNVEV come from the germline V gene (reference sequence). CDR3 in amino acids: CASSPQGAGNSPLHF. The CDR3 DNA is TGTGCCAGCAGTCCACAGGGGGCAGGGAATTCACCCCTCCACTTT.

The chain links TRBV12-5 to TRBJ2-6; D is perhaps TRBD1 (5 bases). Trimming shortened V by 3 bases and J by 3 bases, and 9 bases separated the two germline ends. The CDR3 runs 15 residues. Germline V gene lookup returns CDR1 LGHNT and CDR2 FRNRAP. CDR3 sequence reads: CASGLGAVGANVLTF. CDR3 DNA sequence: TGTGCTAGTGGTTTAGGGGCCGTTGGGGCCAACGTCCTGACTTTC. Full variable domain (rest looked up from reference TRBV12-5 and TRBJ2-6): DARVTQTPRHKVTEMGQEVTMRCQPILGHNTVFWYRQTMMQGLELLAYFRNRAPLDDSGMPKDRFSAEMPDATLATLKIQPSEPRDSAVYFCASGLGAVGANVLTFGAGSRLTVL.

The genes are TRBV20-1 and TRBJ2-7; 12 bases agree with TRBD2. The junction had 7 bases not matched to a gene; V was cut back by 0 bases and J by 7 bases. CDR3 length equals 15 residues. CDR1 and CDR2 from the germline V gene are DFQATT and SNEGSKA (reference sequence). The DNA of the CDR3 is TGCAGTGCTAGAGATTACCTAGCGGGAGGGGGTGAGCAGTACGTC. Its translation: CSARDYLAGGGEQYV.

This clonotype was counted only a few times. This rearrangement joins TRBV7-2 to TRBJ1-6; D remains unclear. The germline V gene encodes CDR1 SGHTA and CDR2 FQGNSA. The CDR3 extends over 14 amino acids. V was shortened by 5 bases and J by 6 bases, with 11 bases between the two germline ends. The CDR3 protein is CASSLVMGNSPLHF. The CDR3 DNA reads as TGTGCCAGCAGCCTCGTCATGGGTAATTCACCCCTCCACTTT.

This clonotype was observed at least ten times. The V gene is TRBV19, the J gene TRBJ1-4; no definite D call. This CDR3 has 13 residues. Trimming took 9 bases from V and 8 from J, leaving 16 bases between them. The germline CDR1 and CDR2 sequences are LNHDA and SQIVND (reference sequence). The CDR3 region has the DNA TGTGCCAGCAGCTTACTGGGTGGAGAAAAACTGTTTTTT. Translation gives CASSLLGGEKLFF.

This clonotype turned up a few times. The chain recombines TRBV10-3 with TRBJ2-1; 10 bases agree with TRBD2. Germline V gene sequence: CDR1 ENHRY, CDR2 SYGVKD. The CDR3 is 16 amino acids. V lost 10 bases, J lost 0 bases, and 9 bases stayed unmatched. CDR3: CATRTSGASSYNEQFF. CDR3 coding DNA: TGTGCCACCAGGACTAGCGGAGCGAGCTCCTACAATGAGCAGTTCTTC.

This clonotype was seen more than once but under ten times. The genes are TRBV25-1 and TRBJ2-1; 10 bases fit TRBD1. The CDR3 consists of 15 residues. Germline V gene lookup returns CDR1 MGHDK and CDR2 SYGVNS. Trimming cost V 5 bases and J 8 bases; bases outside gene matches: 9. The DNA of the CDR3 is TGTGCCAGCAGTTTCCGGGACAGGGGTATAGATGAGCAGTTCTTC. Its translation is CASSFRDRGIDEQFF.

This clonotype was recorded many times. This chain joins TRBV29-1 and TRBJ1-2; no clear D. With 4 bases removed from V and 4 bases from J, the gap between germline ends came to 7 bases. CDR3 length: 11 residues. Per the germline V gene, CDR1 is SQVTM and CDR2 is ANQGSEA. The CDR3 spells CSVVDSYGYTF. The CDR3 bases are TGCAGCGTTGTCGACTCCTATGGCTACACCTTC.

This chain joins TRBV7-2 and TRBJ2-5; D uncertain. The V gene's germline CDR1 is SGHTA and CDR2 FQGNSA. The CDR3 loop spans 16 amino acids. V lost 2 bases and J lost 3, with 16 bases in between. Here the CDR3 reads CASSLRFRPWEETQYF. DNA for the CDR3: TGTGCCAGCAGCTTACGTTTCCGGCCTTGGGAAGAGACCCAGTACTTC.

Ten or more counts support this clonotype. The chain couples TRBV29-1 to TRBJ2-7, with D perhaps assigned TRBD1 or TRBD2 (6 bases each). Trimming took 3 bases from V and 2 from J, leaving 11 bases between them. CDR1 and CDR2 from the germline V gene are SQVTM and ANQGSEA. The CDR3 is 13 residues long. Here the CDR3 DNA reads TGCAGCGTTGAGGGGGGCAGGACCTACGAGCAGTACTTC. Its protein product is CSVEGGRTYEQYF.

The genes are TRBV15 and TRBJ1-3, with TRBD1 identical over 8 bases. V was pared by 1 base and J by 7 bases, with 6 bases of the junction left unmatched. Germline V lookup: CDR1 LNHNV, CDR2 YYDKDF (reference sequence). This CDR3 region has 15 residues. The CDR3 DNA sequence: TGTGCCACCAGCAGAGGCCAGGGGGCGCTTAACACCATATATTTT. Protein: CATSRGQGALNTIYF.

This clonotype was detected ten times or more. The rearrangement uses TRBV15 and TRBJ2-3, with 9 bases aligning to TRBD1. This CDR3 spans 16 amino acids. With V trimmed by 0 bases and J by 4 bases, 5 bases remained unmatched. CDR1 LNHNV and CDR2 YYDKDF come from the germline V gene (reference sequence). The CDR3 DNA sequence: TGTGCCACCAGCAGAGAATTGGACAGGGGACCAGATACGCAGTATTTT. The encoded protein is CATSRELDRGPDTQYF.

This chain joins TRBV20-1 and TRBJ2-7; D uncertain. The CDR3 contains 13 residues. Germline V CDR1 and CDR2: DFQATT, SNEGSKA (reference sequence). V dropped 0 bases and J dropped 2 bases, with 8 bases sitting between them. For the CDR3, the DNA is TGCAGTGCTAGAGATCGTACAGCCTACGAGCAGTACTTC. Residues: CSARDRTAYEQYF.

This chain connects TRBV20-1 to TRBJ1-1; the D is unclear. The CDR3 consists of 12 residues. V dropped 5 bases and J dropped 7 bases, with 14 bases sitting between them. Germline lookup yields CDR1 DFQATT and CDR2 SNEGSKA (reference sequence). CDR3 protein: CSAGSGRVEAFF. CDR3 nucleotides: TGCAGTGCTGGCTCCGGGAGGGTTGAAGCTTTCTTT.

The rearrangement joins TRBV29-1 to TRBJ1-4; no clear D gene. The CDR3 spans 14 residues. Germline assignment: CDR1 SQVTM and CDR2 ANQGSEA. V dropped 0 bases and J dropped 8 bases, with 13 bases sitting between them. The CDR3 region is CSVEDGPKDEKLFF. CDR3 nucleotides: TGCAGCGTTGAAGACGGACCAAAAGACGAAAAACTGTTTTTT.

This clonotype was detected only a few times. The rearrangement joins TRBV12-3 or TRBV12-4 to TRBJ2-5; 9 bases agree with TRBD1. J was trimmed by 6 bases and V by 5 bases; bases with no gene match: 4. The CDR3 is made up of 13 amino acids. This chain's CDR3 is CASSTGGAKTQYF. In DNA form, the CDR3 reads TGTGCCAGCAGTACAGGGGGCGCGAAGACCCAGTACTTC.

The rearrangement joins TRBV6-1 to TRBJ2-5; D is possibly TRBD1 (5 bases). Germline V lookup: CDR1 MNHNS, CDR2 SASEGT. Trimming removed 5 bases from V and 3 bases from J, with 13 bases in between. The CDR3 runs to 14 residues. The CDR3 protein is CASSTLTAEETQYF. The CDR3 region has the DNA TGTGCCAGCAGTACCTTGACAGCTGAAGAGACCCAGTACTTC.

This clonotype was seen many times. This chain links TRBV6-2 or TRBV6-3 with TRBJ2-6; maybe TRBD2 (5 bases). With 2 bases removed from V and 0 bases from J, the gap between germline ends came to 8 bases. The V gene's germline CDR1 is MNHEY and CDR2 SVGEGT. This CDR3 is 16 amino acids long. The CDR3 DNA reads TGTGCCAGCAGTTACGACCGGGGCTCTGGGGCCAACGTCCTGACTTTC. Protein product: CASSYDRGSGANVLTF.